This is a list of T cell receptor beta chains from one sample in a study of T cell responses to AZD1222 COVID-19 vaccine. Sequencing used immunoSEQ multiplex PCR; TCRdb keeps in-frame clones, though not all of them. The sample has about 110,000 clones, under 85% seen once. Sequenced material: peripheral blood, taken on day 0 of AZD1222 vaccination. The receptor set was obtained from an adult in good health. CDR3s include the opening cysteine and the closing phenylalanine or tryptophan. D genes are given only for firm matches. Clone size is shown for a subset of rows, as once, few, many or a class of expanded clone.

D gene: -
V gene: TRBV4-1
clone size: -
J gene: TRBJ2-7
CDR3 DNA: TGCGCCAGCAGCCAAGATCTACTAGGCGTCAACTACGAGCAGTACTTC
CDR3 protein: CASSQDLLGVNYEQYF

D gene: -
V gene: TRBV6-1
clone size: -
J gene: TRBJ1-6
CDR3 DNA: TGTGCCAGCAGTGAAGCCGTCGGAGGGGCTAGCTCCTATAATTCACCCCTCCACTTT
CDR3 protein: CASSEAVGGASSYNSPLHF

D gene: -
V gene: TRBV20-1
clone size: once
J gene: TRBJ1-5
CDR3 DNA: TGCAGTGCTAGTTGGACCGGTCGACCCAATCAGCCCCAGCATTTT
CDR3 protein: CSASWTGRPNQPQHF

D gene: -
V gene: TRBV6-5
clone size: -
J gene: TRBJ2-2
CDR3 DNA: TGTGCCACCAGGGAGGGGGCCACCGGGGAGCTGTTTTTT
CDR3 protein: CATREGATGELFF

D gene: -
V gene: TRBV19
clone size: -
J gene: TRBJ1-1
CDR3 DNA: TGTGCCAGTAGTATATCGGGGTTTGAAGCTTTCTTT
CDR3 protein: CASSISGFEAFF

D gene: -
V gene: TRBV4-2
clone size: -
J gene: TRBJ2-3
CDR3 DNA: TGTGCCAGCAGCCAAGAAGGTGGAGCGCCTAGCACAGATACGCAGTATTTT
CDR3 protein: CASSQEGGAPSTDTQYF

D gene: -
V gene: TRBV7-2
clone size: -
J gene: TRBJ1-2
CDR3 DNA: TGTGCCAGCAGCTTTAGCCCTAGGGGATGGTATGGCTACACCTTC
CDR3 protein: CASSFSPRGWYGYTF

D gene: TRBD1
V gene: TRBV5-1
clone size: -
J gene: TRBJ2-7
CDR3 DNA: TGCGCCAGCAGCTTGAGGGGACAGACCTACGAGCAGTACTTC
CDR3 protein: CASSLRGQTYEQYF

D gene: -
V gene: TRBV2
clone size: once
J gene: TRBJ1-4
CDR3 DNA: TGTGCCAGCAAGGCCGGCAATTTGGAAAAACTGTTTTTT
CDR3 protein: CASKAGNLEKLFF

D gene: TRBD1
V gene: TRBV24-1
clone size: -
J gene: TRBJ2-5
CDR3 DNA: TGTGCCCTCCTGGACAGGGACGGACGAGAGACCCAGTACTTC
CDR3 protein: CALLDRDGRETQYF

D gene: -
V gene: TRBV29-1
clone size: -
J gene: TRBJ1-2
CDR3 DNA: TGCAGCGTTGAAGATGGAACAGGGAAAGTACATGGCTACACCTTC
CDR3 protein: CSVEDGTGKVHGYTF

D gene: -
V gene: TRBV15
clone size: -
J gene: TRBJ1-1
CDR3 DNA: TGTGCCACCAGCAGGAAACTATCCTGGGGCACTGAAGCTTTCTTT
CDR3 protein: CATSRKLSWGTEAFF

D gene: -
V gene: TRBV7-9
clone size: -
J gene: TRBJ1-5
CDR3 DNA: TGTGCCAGCAGCTTCGGAGGGGTCCAGCCCCAGCATTTT
CDR3 protein: CASSFGGVQPQHF

D gene: -
V gene: TRBV4-2
clone size: -
J gene: TRBJ2-2
CDR3 DNA: TGTGCCAGCAGCCAAGAGCGGCAGGGCGGCGGGGAGCTGTTTTTT
CDR3 protein: CASSQERQGGGELFF

D gene: -
V gene: TRBV7-3
clone size: -
J gene: TRBJ2-7
CDR3 DNA: TGTGCCAGCAGCCCAGGCGAAGGGCCAGGCTACGAGCAGTACTTC
CDR3 protein: CASSPGEGPGYEQYF

D gene: -
V gene: TRBV15
clone size: -
J gene: TRBJ2-3
CDR3 DNA: TGTGCCACCAGCAGAGATGGAGGAGGCCTGAATACGCAGTATTTT
CDR3 protein: CATSRDGGGLNTQYF

D gene: TRBD2
V gene: TRBV28
clone size: -
J gene: TRBJ2-2
CDR3 DNA: TGTGCCAGCAGACCTAGCGGGGTCACCGGGGAGCTGTTTTTT
CDR3 protein: CASRPSGVTGELFF

D gene: TRBD1
V gene: TRBV11-3
clone size: -
J gene: TRBJ1-2
CDR3 DNA: TGTGCCAGCAGCAACGTCGGGACAGCTGTCTATGGCTACACCTTC
CDR3 protein: CASSNVGTAVYGYTF

D gene: -
V gene: TRBV28
clone size: -
J gene: TRBJ1-3
CDR3 DNA: TGTGCCAGCAGTTTTCGGGGGGTCGGGGAAAACACCATATATTTT
CDR3 protein: CASSFRGVGENTIYF

D gene: -
V gene: TRBV12-5
clone size: -
J gene: TRBJ1-5
CDR3 DNA: TGTGCTAGTGGTGAGAGGGGGGGGTCGGCTTATAGCAATCAGCCCCAGCATTTT
CDR3 protein: CASGERGGSAYSNQPQHF

D gene: TRBD2
V gene: TRBV9
clone size: -
J gene: TRBJ2-4
CDR3 DNA: TGTGCCCCCTCGCGAAGGAGGGAGGGTGGTTGTCGACTAGCCAAAAACATTCAGTACTTC
CDR3 protein: CAPSRRREGGCRLAKNIQYF

D gene: -
V gene: TRBV27
clone size: -
J gene: TRBJ1-4
CDR3 DNA: TGTGCCAGCAGTTCCTGGGGGACCTCTAATGAAAAACTGTTTTTT
CDR3 protein: CASSSWGTSNEKLFF

D gene: TRBD2
V gene: TRBV6-4
clone size: -
J gene: TRBJ2-1
CDR3 DNA: TGTGCCAGCAGTCTCGGACTAGCGGGGGTGCACAATGAGCAGTTCTTC
CDR3 protein: CASSLGLAGVHNEQFF

D gene: TRBD1
V gene: TRBV10-3
clone size: -
J gene: TRBJ2-7
CDR3 DNA: TGTGCCACCTTCGGACAGGGCCACTACGAGCAGTACTTC
CDR3 protein: CATFGQGHYEQYF

D gene: -
V gene: TRBV14
clone size: -
J gene: TRBJ2-2
CDR3 DNA: TGTGCCAGCAGCCAAGGATTGAGGGGCACCGGGGAGCTGTTTTTT
CDR3 protein: CASSQGLRGTGELFF

D gene: -
V gene: TRBV15
clone size: -
J gene: TRBJ1-5
CDR3 DNA: TGTGCCACCAGCAATTCAGTGGGTAATCAGCCCCAGCATTTT
CDR3 protein: CATSNSVGNQPQHF

D gene: -
V gene: TRBV9
clone size: -
J gene: TRBJ1-2
CDR3 DNA: TGTGCCAGCAGCGTAGGCCAGGGAGGTGGCTATGGCTACACCTTC
CDR3 protein: CASSVGQGGGYGYTF

D gene: TRBD1
V gene: TRBV27
clone size: -
J gene: TRBJ1-5
CDR3 DNA: TGTGCCAGCAGTCCCCAGGGGGGTCAGCCCCAGCATTTT
CDR3 protein: CASSPQGGQPQHF

D gene: -
V gene: TRBV19
clone size: -
J gene: TRBJ1-4
CDR3 DNA: TGTGCCACCCAGGGAGTGGGAAGTGAAAAACTGTTTTTT
CDR3 protein: CATQGVGSEKLFF

D gene: -
V gene: TRBV7-2
clone size: -
J gene: TRBJ1-1
CDR3 DNA: TGTGCCAGCAGCTTAGTTGCAGGGGCGACGATGAACACTGAAGCTTTCTTT
CDR3 protein: CASSLVAGATMNTEAFF

D gene: TRBD2
V gene: TRBV2
clone size: -
J gene: TRBJ2-6
CDR3 DNA: TGTGCCAGCAGACGCTGGGACTACCATTCTGGGGCCAACGTCCTGACTTTC
CDR3 protein: CASRRWDYHSGANVLTF

D gene: TRBD1
V gene: TRBV7-9
clone size: medium-sized
J gene: TRBJ2-7
CDR3 DNA: TGTGCCAGCAGCTTGACAGGGAATTCCTACGAGCAGTACTTC
CDR3 protein: CASSLTGNSYEQYF